The 3 T cell receptor beta chains below were found in one sample sequenced in a study of T cell changes during pregnancy in multiple sclerosis. Here immunoSEQ multiplex PCR was the method, and the copy in TCRdb shows in-frame clones only, minus some. The table records about 59,000 clones, 92% of them present only once. Sequences were derived from peripheral blood, sampled in the second trimester of pregnancy. Source of these receptors: a female donor in good health, enrolled as a control in a pregnancy study.

V and J are TRBV7-2 and TRBJ2-7; 7 bases map to TRBD1. Germline-derived CDR1 and CDR2 are SGHTA and FQGNSA. The CDR3 has 13 amino acids. J was trimmed by 2 bases and V by 5 bases; bases with no gene match: 3. CDR3 coding DNA: TGTGCCAGCAGCATTCAGGGGGCCTACGAGCAGTACTTC. It codes for CASSIQGAYEQYF.

The chain links TRBV30 to TRBJ1-5; D not resolved. The CDR3 covers 13 residues. V lost 5 bases to trimming and J lost 1 base, with 9 bases between them. Germline V gene data show CDR1 as GTSNPN and CDR2 as SVGIG (reference sequence). The CDR3 reads CAWAETSNQPQHF. CDR3 in DNA: TGTGCCTGGGCGGAGACGAGCAATCAGCCCCAGCATTTT.

The rearrangement uses TRBV30 and TRBJ1-6, with 8 bases that match TRBD1. The CDR3 sequence is 15 residues long. Germline assignment: CDR1 GTSNPN and CDR2 SVGIG (reference sequence). V lost 3 bases, J lost 7 bases, and 8 bases stayed unmatched. CDR3 amino acids: CAWSMGDRRNSPLHF. For the CDR3, the DNA is TGTGCCTGGAGCATGGGGGACAGGAGAAATTCACCCCTCCACTTT.